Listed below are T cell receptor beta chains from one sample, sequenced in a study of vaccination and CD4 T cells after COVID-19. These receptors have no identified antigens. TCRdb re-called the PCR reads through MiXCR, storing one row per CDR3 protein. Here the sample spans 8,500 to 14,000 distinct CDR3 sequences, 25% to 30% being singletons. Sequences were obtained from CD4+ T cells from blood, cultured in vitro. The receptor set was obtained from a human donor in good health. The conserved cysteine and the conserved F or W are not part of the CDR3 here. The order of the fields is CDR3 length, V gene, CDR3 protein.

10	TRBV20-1	TPRSYTDTQY
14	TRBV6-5	ASSYGFPLANYGYT
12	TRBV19	ASSILGSTDTQY
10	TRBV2	ASSEGVFGYT
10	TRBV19	ASSIARYGYT
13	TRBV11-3	ASSLGQGATGELF
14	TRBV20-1	SARPGAGPINQPQH
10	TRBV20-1	SAGGWGQPQH
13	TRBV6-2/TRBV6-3	ASSYSTDLPDEQY
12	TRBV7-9	ASSYGRGTDTQY
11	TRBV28	ASTTGTGYGYT
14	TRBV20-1	SMYGTSGRLRETQY
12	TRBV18	ASTRGLTNYGYT
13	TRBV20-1	SARDPNLSNQPQH
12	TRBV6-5	ASSYDQVNTEAF
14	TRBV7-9	ASSPLGRQLDGELF
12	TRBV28	ASHGEAGNQPQH
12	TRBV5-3	ARSATSCQETQY
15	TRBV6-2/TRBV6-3	ASSYTLVGGTNYDYT
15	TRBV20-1	SAIRWTSGTYTDTQY
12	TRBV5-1	ASSLEVRGSPLH
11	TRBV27	ASRQTGSGELF
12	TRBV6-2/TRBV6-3	ASSYEGQPFEQY
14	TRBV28	ASSRITSASQETQY
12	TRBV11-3	ASSLEGHNYEQY
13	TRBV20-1	SAALGLILNTEAF
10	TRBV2	ASRRDNYEQY
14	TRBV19	ASSITPGHRNTEAF
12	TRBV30	AWRGLRVNYGYT
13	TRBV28	ASSFGGDGDSPLH
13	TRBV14	ASSQGVSSYNEQF
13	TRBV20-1	SASLAGAYNQPQH
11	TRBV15	ATTGERYNEQF
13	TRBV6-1	ASASFSGPQETQY
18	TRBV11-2	ASSPRLGTGTSGKRVAQY
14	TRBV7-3	ASSSADGTSFGEQF
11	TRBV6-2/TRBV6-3	ASSYSLDPEAF
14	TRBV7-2	ASSLSSSAGQETQY
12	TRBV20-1	SASPSEGWYEQY
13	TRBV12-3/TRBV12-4	ASSFDRGFGETQY
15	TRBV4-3	ASSQDLAGGVDYGYT
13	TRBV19	ASSNPKLGEYEQY
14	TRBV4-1	ASSQDLGHANYGYT
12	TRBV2	ASISGGSTDTQY
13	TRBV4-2	ASSQEDRSTDTQY
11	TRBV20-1	SAFRDSYNEQF
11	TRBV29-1	SVDYGAQETQY
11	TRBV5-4	AAQAHGSYEQY
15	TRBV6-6	ASSYPGLAGNTGELF
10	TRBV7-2	ASSLAGYEQF
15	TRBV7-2	ASSLGAGQLYNSPLH
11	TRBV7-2	ASSLFSWVEQF
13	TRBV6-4	ASSEGTSGSYEQY
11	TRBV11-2	ASSSDPSAGYT